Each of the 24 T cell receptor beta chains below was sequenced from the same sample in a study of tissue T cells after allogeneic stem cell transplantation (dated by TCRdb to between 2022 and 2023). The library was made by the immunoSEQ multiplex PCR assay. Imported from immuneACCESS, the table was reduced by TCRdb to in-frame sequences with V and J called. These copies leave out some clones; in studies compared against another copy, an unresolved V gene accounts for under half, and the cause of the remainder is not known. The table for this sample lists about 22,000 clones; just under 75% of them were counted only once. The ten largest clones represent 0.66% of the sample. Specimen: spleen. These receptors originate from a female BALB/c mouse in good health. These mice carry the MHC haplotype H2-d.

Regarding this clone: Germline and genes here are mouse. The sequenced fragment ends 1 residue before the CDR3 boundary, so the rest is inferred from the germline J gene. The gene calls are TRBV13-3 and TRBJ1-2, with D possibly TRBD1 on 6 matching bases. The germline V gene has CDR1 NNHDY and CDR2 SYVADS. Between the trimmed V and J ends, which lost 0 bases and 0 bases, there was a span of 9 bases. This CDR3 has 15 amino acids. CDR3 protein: CASSDGGGTNSDYTF. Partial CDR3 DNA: TGTGCCAGCAGTGATGGGGGGGGCACAAACTCCGACTACACC.

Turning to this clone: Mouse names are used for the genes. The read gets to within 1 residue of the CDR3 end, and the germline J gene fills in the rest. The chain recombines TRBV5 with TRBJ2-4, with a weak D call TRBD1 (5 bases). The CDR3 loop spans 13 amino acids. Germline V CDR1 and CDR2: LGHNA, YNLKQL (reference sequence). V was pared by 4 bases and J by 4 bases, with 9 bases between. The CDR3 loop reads CASSRQQENTLYF. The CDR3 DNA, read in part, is TGTGCCAGCAGCCGACAGCAGGAAAACACCTTGTAC.

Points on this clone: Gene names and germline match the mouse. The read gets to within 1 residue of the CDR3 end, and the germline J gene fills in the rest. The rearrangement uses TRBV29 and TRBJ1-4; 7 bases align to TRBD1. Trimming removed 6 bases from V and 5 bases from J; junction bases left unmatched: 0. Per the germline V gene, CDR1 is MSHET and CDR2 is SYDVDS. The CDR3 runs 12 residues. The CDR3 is CASRGQNERLFF. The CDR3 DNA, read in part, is TGTGCTAGCAGGGGACAGAACGAAAGATTATTT.

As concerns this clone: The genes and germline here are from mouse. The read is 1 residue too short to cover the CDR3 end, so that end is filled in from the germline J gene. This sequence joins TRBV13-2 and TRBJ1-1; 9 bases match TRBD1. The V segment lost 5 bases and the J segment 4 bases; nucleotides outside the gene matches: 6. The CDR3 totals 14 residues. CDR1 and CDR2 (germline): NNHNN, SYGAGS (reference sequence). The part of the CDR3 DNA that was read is TGTGCCAGCGGCCCCGGGACAGGGACCACAGAAGTCTTC. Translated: CASGPGTGTTEVF. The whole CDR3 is CASGPGTGTTEVFF.

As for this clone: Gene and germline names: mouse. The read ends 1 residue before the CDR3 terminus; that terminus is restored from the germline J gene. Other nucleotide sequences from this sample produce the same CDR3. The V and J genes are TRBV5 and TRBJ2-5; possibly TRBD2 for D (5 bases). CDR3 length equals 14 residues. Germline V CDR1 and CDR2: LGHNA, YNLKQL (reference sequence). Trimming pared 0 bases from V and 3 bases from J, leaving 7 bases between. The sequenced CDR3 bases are TGTGCCAGCAGCCAAGACTGGGAGCAAGACACCCAGTAC. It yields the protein CASSQDWEQDTQY. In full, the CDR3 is CASSQDWEQDTQYF.

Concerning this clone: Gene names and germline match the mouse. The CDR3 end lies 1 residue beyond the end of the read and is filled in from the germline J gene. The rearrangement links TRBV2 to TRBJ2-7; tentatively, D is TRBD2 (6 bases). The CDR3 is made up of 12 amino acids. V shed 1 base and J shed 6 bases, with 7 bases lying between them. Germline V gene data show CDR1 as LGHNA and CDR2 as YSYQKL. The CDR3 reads CASSQVGGEQYF. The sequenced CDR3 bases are TGTGCCAGCAGCCAAGTTGGGGGTGAACAGTAC.

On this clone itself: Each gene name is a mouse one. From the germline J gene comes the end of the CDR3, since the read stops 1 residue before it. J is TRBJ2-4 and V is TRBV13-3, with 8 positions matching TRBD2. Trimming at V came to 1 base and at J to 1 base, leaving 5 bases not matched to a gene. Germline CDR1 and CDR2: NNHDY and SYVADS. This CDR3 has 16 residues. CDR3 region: CASSDRGGAGQNTLYF. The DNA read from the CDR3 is TGTGCCAGCAGTGATAGGGGGGGCGCGGGTCAAAACACCTTGTAC.

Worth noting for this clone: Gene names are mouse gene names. The CDR3 DNA, read in part, is TGCACCTGCAGTGCACCAGGGGGCGCAGAAGTCTTC. Protein: CTCSAPGGAEVF. The CDR3, in full, reads CTCSAPGGAEVFF. This chain uses TRBV1 with TRBJ1-1; 8 positions agree with TRBD1. The DNA ends 1 residue before the CDR3 does, and the rest of the CDR3 is filled in from the germline J gene. This CDR3 comprises 13 residues. The germline V gene encodes CDR1 NSQYPW and CDR2 LRSPGD (reference sequence). V lost 2 bases and J lost 6; bases outside the gene matches: 2.

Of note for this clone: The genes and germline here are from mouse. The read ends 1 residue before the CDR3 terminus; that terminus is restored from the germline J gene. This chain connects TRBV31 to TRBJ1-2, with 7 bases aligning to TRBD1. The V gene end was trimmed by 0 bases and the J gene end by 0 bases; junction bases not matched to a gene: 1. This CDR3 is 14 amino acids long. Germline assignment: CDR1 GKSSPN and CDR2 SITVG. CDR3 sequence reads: CAWSLQGPNSDYTF. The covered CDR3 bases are TGTGCCTGGAGTCTACAGGGGCCAAACTCCGACTACACC. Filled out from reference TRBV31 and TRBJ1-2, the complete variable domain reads AQTIHQWPVAEIKAVGSPLSLGCTIKGKSSPNLYWYWQATGGTLQQLFYSITVGQVESVVQLNLSASRPKDDQFILSTEKLLLSHSGFYLCAWSLQGPNSDYTFGSGTRLLVI.

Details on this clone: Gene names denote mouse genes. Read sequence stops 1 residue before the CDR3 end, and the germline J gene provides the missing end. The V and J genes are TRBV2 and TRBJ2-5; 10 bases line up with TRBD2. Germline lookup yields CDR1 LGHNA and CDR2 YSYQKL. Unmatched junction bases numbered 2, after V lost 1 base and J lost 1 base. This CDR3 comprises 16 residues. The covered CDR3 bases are TGTGCCAGCAGCCAAGTGACTGGGGGGCACCAAGACACCCAGTAC. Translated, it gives CASSQVTGGHQDTQY. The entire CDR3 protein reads CASSQVTGGHQDTQYF. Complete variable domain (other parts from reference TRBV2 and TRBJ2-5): DPKIIQKPKYLVAVTGSEKILICEQYLGHNAMYWYRQSAKKPLEFMFSYSYQKLMDNQTASSRFQPQSSKKNHLDLQITALKPDDSATYFCASSQVTGGHQDTQYFGPGTRLLVL.

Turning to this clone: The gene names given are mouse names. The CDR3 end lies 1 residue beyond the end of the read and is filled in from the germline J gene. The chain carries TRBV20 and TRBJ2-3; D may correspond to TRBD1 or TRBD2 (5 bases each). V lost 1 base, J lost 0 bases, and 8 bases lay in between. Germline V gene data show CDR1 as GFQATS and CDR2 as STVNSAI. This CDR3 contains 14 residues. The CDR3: CGARARDSAETLYF. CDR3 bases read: TGTGGTGCTAGGGCCCGGGACAGTGCAGAAACGCTGTAT. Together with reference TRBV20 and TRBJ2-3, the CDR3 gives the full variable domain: GALVYQYPRRTICKSGTSMRMECQAVGFQATSVAWYRQSPQKTFELIALSTVNSAIKYEQNFTQEKFPISHPNLSFSSMTVLNAYLEDRGLYLCGARARDSAETLYFGSGTRLTVL.

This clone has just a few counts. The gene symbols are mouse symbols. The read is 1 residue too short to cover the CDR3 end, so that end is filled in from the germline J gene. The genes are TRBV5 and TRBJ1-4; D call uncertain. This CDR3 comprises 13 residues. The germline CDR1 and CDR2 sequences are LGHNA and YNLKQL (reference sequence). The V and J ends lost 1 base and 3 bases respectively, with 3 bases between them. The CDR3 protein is CASSQGTNERLFF. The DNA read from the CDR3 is TGTGCCAGCAGCCAAGGGACCAACGAAAGATTATTT.

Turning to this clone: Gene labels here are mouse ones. This chain's CDR3 is CASSGARNERLFF. The sequenced CDR3 bases are TGTGCCAGCAGTGGGGCGCGCAACGAAAGATTATTT. This chain links TRBV13-1 with TRBJ1-4, with unresolved D. Read sequence stops 1 residue before the CDR3 end, and the germline J gene provides the missing end. The CDR3 contains 13 residues. The V end was cut by 3 bases, the J end by 4 bases, with 7 bases between. In germline, CDR1 is NSHNY, CDR2 SYGAGN.

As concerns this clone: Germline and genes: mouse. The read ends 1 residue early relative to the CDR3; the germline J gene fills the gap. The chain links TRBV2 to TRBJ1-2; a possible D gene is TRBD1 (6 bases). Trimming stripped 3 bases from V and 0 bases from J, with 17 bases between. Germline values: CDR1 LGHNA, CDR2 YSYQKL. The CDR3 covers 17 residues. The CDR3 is CASSQILPGHANSDYTF. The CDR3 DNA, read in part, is TGTGCCAGCAGCCAGATCCTTCCGGGACACGCAAACTCCGACTACACC.

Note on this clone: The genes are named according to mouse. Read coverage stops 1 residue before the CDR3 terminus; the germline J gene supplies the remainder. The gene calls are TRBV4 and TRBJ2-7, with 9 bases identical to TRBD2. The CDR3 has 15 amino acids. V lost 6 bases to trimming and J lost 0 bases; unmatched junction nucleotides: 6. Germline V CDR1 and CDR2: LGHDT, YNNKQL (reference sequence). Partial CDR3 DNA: TGTGCCAGCAGTCCCGGGACTGGGCGCTCCTATGAACAGTAC. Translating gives CASSPGTGRSYEQY. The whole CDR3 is CASSPGTGRSYEQYF.

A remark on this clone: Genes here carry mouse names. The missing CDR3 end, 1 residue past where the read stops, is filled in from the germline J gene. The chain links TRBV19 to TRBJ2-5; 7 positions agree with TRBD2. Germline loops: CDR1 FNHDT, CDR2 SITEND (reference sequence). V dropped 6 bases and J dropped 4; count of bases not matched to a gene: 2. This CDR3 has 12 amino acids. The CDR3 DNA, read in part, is TGTGCCAGCAAGACTGGGAAAGACACCCAGTAC. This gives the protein CASKTGKDTQY. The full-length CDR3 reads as CASKTGKDTQYF.

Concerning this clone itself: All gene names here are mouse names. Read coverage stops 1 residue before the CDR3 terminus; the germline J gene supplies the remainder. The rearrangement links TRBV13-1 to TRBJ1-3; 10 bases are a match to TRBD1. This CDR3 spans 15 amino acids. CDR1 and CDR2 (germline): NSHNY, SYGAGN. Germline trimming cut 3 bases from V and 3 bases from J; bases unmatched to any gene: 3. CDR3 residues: CASSGRDRGGNTLYF. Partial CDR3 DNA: TGTGCCAGCAGTGGCCGGGACAGGGGTGGAAATACGCTCTAT.

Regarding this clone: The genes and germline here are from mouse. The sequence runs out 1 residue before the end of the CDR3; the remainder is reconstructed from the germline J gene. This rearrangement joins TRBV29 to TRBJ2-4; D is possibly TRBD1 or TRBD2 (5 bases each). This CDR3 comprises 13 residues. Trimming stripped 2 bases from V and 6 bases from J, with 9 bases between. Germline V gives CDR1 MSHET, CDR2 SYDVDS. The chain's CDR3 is CASSLAGVNTLYF. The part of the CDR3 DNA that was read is TGTGCTAGCAGTTTAGCGGGGGTTAACACCTTGTAC. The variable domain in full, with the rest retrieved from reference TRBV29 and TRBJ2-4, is DMKVTQMPRYLIKRMGENVLLECGQDMSHETMYWYRQDPGLGLQLIYISYDVDSNSEGDIPKGYRVSRKKREHFSLILDSAKTNQTSVYFCASSLAGVNTLYFGAGTRLSVL.

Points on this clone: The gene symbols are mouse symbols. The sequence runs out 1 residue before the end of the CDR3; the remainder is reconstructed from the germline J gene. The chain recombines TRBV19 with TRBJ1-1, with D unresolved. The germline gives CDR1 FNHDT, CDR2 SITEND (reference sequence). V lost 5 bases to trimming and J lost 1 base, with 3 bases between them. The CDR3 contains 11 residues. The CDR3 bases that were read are TGTGCCAGCAGAAAAAACACAGAAGTCTTC. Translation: CASRKNTEVF. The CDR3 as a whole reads CASRKNTEVFF. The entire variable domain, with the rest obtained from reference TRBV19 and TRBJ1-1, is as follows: GGIITQTPKFLIGQEGQKLTLKCQQNFNHDTMYWYRQDSGKGLRLIYYSITENDLQKGDLSEGYDASREKKSSFSLTVTSAQKNEMAVFLCASRKNTEVFFGKGTRLTVV.

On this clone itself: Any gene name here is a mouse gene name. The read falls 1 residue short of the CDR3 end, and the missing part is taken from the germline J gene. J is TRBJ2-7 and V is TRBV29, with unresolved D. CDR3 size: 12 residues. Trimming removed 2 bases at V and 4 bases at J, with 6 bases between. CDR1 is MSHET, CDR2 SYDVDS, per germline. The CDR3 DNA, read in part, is TGTGCTAGCAGTTTAGGGGAATATGAACAGTAC. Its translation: CASSLGEYEQY. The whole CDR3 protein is CASSLGEYEQYF.

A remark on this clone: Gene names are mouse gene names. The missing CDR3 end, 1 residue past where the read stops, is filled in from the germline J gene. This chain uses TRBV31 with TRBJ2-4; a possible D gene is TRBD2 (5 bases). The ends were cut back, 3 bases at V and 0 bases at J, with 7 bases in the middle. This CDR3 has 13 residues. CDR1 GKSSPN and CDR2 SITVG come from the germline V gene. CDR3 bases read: TGTGCCTGGAGACTGGCTAGTCAAAACACCTTGTAC. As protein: CAWRLASQNTLY. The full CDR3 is CAWRLASQNTLYF.

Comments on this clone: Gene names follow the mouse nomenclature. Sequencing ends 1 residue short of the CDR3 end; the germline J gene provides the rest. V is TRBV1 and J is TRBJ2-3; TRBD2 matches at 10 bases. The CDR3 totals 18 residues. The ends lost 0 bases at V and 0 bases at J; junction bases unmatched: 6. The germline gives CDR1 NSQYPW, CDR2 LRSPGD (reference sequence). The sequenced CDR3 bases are TGCACCTGCAGTGCAGATCGACTGGGGGGCCGGAGTGCAGAAACGCTGTAT. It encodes CTCSADRLGGRSAETLY. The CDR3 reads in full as CTCSADRLGGRSAETLYF.

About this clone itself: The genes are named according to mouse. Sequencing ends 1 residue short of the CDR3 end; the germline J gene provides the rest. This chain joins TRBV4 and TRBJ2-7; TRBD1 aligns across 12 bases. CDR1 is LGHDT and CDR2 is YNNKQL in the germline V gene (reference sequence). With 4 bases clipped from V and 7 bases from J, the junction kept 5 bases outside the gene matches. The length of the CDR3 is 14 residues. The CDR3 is CASSFRDRGQEQYF. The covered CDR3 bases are TGTGCCAGCAGCTTCCGGGACAGGGGGCAGGAACAGTAC.

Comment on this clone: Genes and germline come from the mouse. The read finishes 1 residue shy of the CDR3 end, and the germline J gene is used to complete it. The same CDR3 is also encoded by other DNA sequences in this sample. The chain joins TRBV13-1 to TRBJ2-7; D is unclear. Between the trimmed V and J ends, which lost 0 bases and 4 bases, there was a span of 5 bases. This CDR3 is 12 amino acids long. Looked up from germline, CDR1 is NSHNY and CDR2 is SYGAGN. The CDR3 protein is CASSDVGYEQYF. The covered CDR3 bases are TGTGCCAGCAGTGATGTGGGATATGAACAGTAC.